This passage covers 12 T cell receptor beta chains from one sample sequenced in a study of cytomegalovirus exposure and HLA in healthy donors. Assay used: immunoSEQ multiplex PCR; TCRdb lists only in-frame clones, some missing. This table holds 110,000 to 150,000 clones, approximately 87% found once. The sequencing input was PBMCs. These receptors originate from a man aged 18 to 29 in good health and CMV-seronegative.

J is TRBJ2-7 and V is TRBV19; D ambiguous. V dropped 6 bases and J dropped 1 base, with 13 bases sitting between them. CDR1 and CDR2 from the germline V gene are LNHDA and SQIVND (reference sequence). The CDR3 loop spans 14 amino acids. The CDR3 DNA sequence: TGTGCCAGTAGGACAAAGGAACAATCCTACGAGCAGTACTTC. Its translation: CASRTKEQSYEQYF.

The V and J genes are TRBV7-8 and TRBJ2-7, with D possibly matching TRBD1 (5 bases). Per the germline V gene, CDR1 is SGHVS and CDR2 is FQNEAQ. The V end was cut by 1 base, the J end by 3 bases, with 7 bases between. The CDR3 extends over 13 amino acids. Here the CDR3 DNA reads TGTGCCAGCAGCTTAGGACAGATCTACGAGCAGTACTTC. Translated, it gives CASSLGQIYEQYF.

This clone was observed a few times. The rearrangement uses TRBV5-1 and TRBJ2-1, with TRBD1 as a possible D gene (6 bases). Looked up from germline, CDR1 is SGHRS and CDR2 is YFSETQ. This CDR3 has 15 amino acids. V was cut by 1 base and J by 3 bases, with 11 bases left in between. CDR3 loop: CASSLRQGLYNEQFF. In DNA, the CDR3 is TGCGCCAGCAGCTTGAGGCAGGGGCTCTACAATGAGCAGTTCTTC.

The CDR3 coding sequence is TGTGCCCCTCCAGGGGACTACGAGCAGTACTTC. Residues: CAPPGDYEQYF. V and J are TRBV10-3 and TRBJ2-7; maybe TRBD1 (6 bases). V was trimmed by 11 bases and J by 3 bases, leaving 11 bases between them. CDR1 and CDR2 from the germline V gene are ENHRY and SYGVKD. The CDR3 sequence is 11 residues long.

This clone was seen a single time. The rearrangement joins TRBV7-6 to TRBJ2-5; 8 positions match TRBD2. The J segment lost 4 bases and the V segment lost 4 bases, leaving 11 bases of the junction unmatched. CDR1 and CDR2 (germline): SGHVS, FNYEAQ. The CDR3 runs 16 residues. The CDR3 spells CASSSYSRRGGETQYF. The CDR3 nucleotides are TGTGCCAGCAGCTCGTACAGCAGACGGGGGGGAGAGACCCAGTACTTC.

This clone was recorded a few times. This rearrangement joins TRBV14 to TRBJ2-3, with 8 bases lining up with TRBD2. The CDR3 has 15 amino acids. V was clipped by 0 bases and J by 4 bases; unmatched bases: 3. Germline-derived CDR1 and CDR2 are SGHDN and FVKESK. In nucleotides, the CDR3 is TGTGCCAGCAGCCAAGATTTAGCGGGGCCAGATACGCAGTATTTT. Protein sequence: CASSQDLAGPDTQYF.

This chain connects TRBV7-9 to TRBJ1-2, with D possibly matching TRBD1 (6 bases). V lost 1 base to trimming and J lost 8 bases, with 17 bases between them. CDR3 size: 15 residues. CDR1 is SEHNR, CDR2 FQNEAQ, per germline (reference sequence). CDR3 sequence: CASSLGAGALGGYTF. The CDR3 coding sequence is TGTGCCAGCAGCTTAGGGGCAGGGGCCCTGGGCGGCTACACCTTC.

The DNA for the CDR3 is TGTGCCATCAGGAATAGCGGGGGGACGAACACCGGGGAGCTGTTTTTT. Its protein is CAIRNSGGTNTGELFF. V usage is TRBV10-3 and J usage is TRBJ2-2, with 10 bases lining up with TRBD2. From germline, CDR1 is ENHRY and CDR2 SYGVKD. This CDR3 is 16 amino acids long. V gave up 6 bases and J gave up 0 bases; unmatched junction bases: 4.

This chain links TRBV18 with TRBJ1-1; tentative D call: TRBD1 (5 bases). Germline CDR1 KGHSH, CDR2 LQKENI. This CDR3 spans 12 amino acids. The V and J ends lost 2 bases and 7 bases respectively, with 8 bases between them. CDR3 in amino acids: CASSPAQGEAFF. CDR3 DNA: TGTGCCAGCTCACCAGCCCAGGGTGAAGCTTTCTTT.

This clone showed up just once. CDR3: CAISYSQLRDTEAFF. CDR3 in DNA: TGTGCCATCAGCTACTCCCAATTACGGGACACTGAAGCTTTCTTT. V usage is TRBV10-3 and J usage is TRBJ1-1; D uncertain. Trimming took off 6 bases at V and 3 bases at J, with 17 bases between the two ends. The length of the CDR3 is 15 residues. Germline lookup yields CDR1 ENHRY and CDR2 SYGVKD.

This clone is a singleton in its sample. The rearrangement links TRBV5-5 to TRBJ1-1; D might be TRBD1 (6 bases). Germline CDR1 is SGHKS and CDR2 is YYEKEE (reference sequence). V was pared by 1 base and J by 4 bases, with 8 bases between. This CDR3 contains 13 residues. This CDR3 is CASSLRGITEAFF. CDR3 DNA sequence: TGTGCCAGCAGCTTGAGGGGGATCACTGAAGCTTTCTTT.

This sequence joins TRBV2 and TRBJ2-7; tentatively, D is TRBD1 (6 bases). Trimming stripped 7 bases from V and 5 bases from J, with 27 bases between. This CDR3 is 17 amino acids long. Germline V lookup: CDR1 SNHLY, CDR2 FYNNEI. The chain's CDR3 is CASNKRGLGTPQDEQYF. The CDR3 region has the DNA TGTGCCAGCAATAAAAGGGGTTTGGGGACACCTCAGGACGAGCAGTACTTC.